These 6 T cell receptor beta chains originate from one sample sequenced in a study of CD8 T cells in ankylosing spondylitis. TCRdb re-called the 5' RACE reads through MiXCR, storing one row per CDR3 protein. Of about 540,000 distinct CDR3 sequences detected, roughly an eighth appear once; the ten largest clones hold over 6.5%. Findings and limits, study-wide: Characteristic, it appeared, of ankylosing spondylitis blood was a TCR beta motif of 7 or 8 highly homologous variants.

Their specific antigens are unknown. The sample was blood, either unsorted or a sorted T cell fraction (not recorded which). The receptors shown here come from a male donor with ankylosing spondylitis.

The chain recombines TRBV5-1 with TRBJ2-3; D may be TRBD1 (5 bases). Germline CDR1 is SGHRS and CDR2 is YFSETQ. Trimming removed 2 bases at V and 1 base at J, with 8 bases between. CDR3 length equals 14 residues. Here the CDR3 DNA reads TGCGCCAGCAGCTTACAGGACCGCACAGATACGCAGTATTTT. Its translation: CASSLQDRTDTQYF.

This clonotype was detected only a few times. This sequence joins TRBV20-1 and TRBJ2-7, with D tentatively TRBD1 (5 bases). V gave up 4 bases and J gave up 4 bases, with 14 bases separating them. Germline CDR1 DFQATT, CDR2 SNEGSKA (reference sequence). The CDR3 has 13 amino acids. The CDR3, as DNA: TGCAGTGCTACAGGGTTTGTATCGTACGAGCAGTACTTC. Its protein is CSATGFVSYEQYF.

This clonotype turned up a few times. The chain combines TRBV3-1 with TRBJ2-1; possibly TRBD2 for D (5 bases). The CDR3 has 18 residues. The germline V gene encodes CDR1 LGHDT and CDR2 YNNKEL (reference sequence). V gave up 0 bases and J gave up 8 bases, with 23 bases separating them. CDR3 in amino acids: CASSQEVPGIHTLDEQFF. The CDR3 region has the DNA TGTGCCAGCAGCCAAGAGGTGCCGGGAATACATACCTTAGATGAGCAGTTCTTC.

This clonotype was seen a few times. The chain joins TRBV20-1 to TRBJ1-2; TRBD1 matches 9 bases. Germline-derived CDR1 and CDR2 are DFQATT and SNEGSKA (reference sequence). V lost 5 bases, J lost 0 bases, and 10 bases stayed unmatched. There are 16 residues in the CDR3. CDR3 loop: CSARQLRQGANYGYTF. CDR3 sequence (DNA): TGCAGTGCTCGACAACTCAGACAGGGGGCTAACTATGGCTACACCTTC.

This clonotype has a handful of counts. This chain connects TRBV6-2 or TRBV6-3 to TRBJ2-1; 8 nucleotides match TRBD2. Germline V gene data show CDR1 as MNHEY and CDR2 as SVGEGT. J gave up 7 bases and V 6 bases, and 5 bases lay outside the gene matches. The CDR3 extends over 13 amino acids. CDR3 residues: CASRRAGANEQFF. In nucleotides, the CDR3 is TGTGCCAGCAGAAGAGCGGGAGCTAATGAGCAGTTCTTC.

The rearrangement uses TRBV7-9 and TRBJ1-2; D is ambiguous. Trimming left V 5 bases short and J 2 bases short, with 12 bases between. Germline V CDR1 and CDR2: SEHNR, FQNEAQ (reference sequence). The CDR3 consists of 14 residues. Written as DNA, the CDR3 is TGTGCCAGCAGCCGAGGTACAGAGAACTATGGCTACACCTTC. Its protein is CASSRGTENYGYTF. The whole variable domain, filled in from reference TRBV7-9 and TRBJ1-2, reads DTGVSQNPRHKITKRGQNVTFRCDPISEHNRLYWYRQTLGQGPEFLTYFQNEAQLEKSRLLSDRFSAERPKGSFSTLEIQRTEQGDSAMYLCASSRGTENYGYTFGSGTRLTVV.